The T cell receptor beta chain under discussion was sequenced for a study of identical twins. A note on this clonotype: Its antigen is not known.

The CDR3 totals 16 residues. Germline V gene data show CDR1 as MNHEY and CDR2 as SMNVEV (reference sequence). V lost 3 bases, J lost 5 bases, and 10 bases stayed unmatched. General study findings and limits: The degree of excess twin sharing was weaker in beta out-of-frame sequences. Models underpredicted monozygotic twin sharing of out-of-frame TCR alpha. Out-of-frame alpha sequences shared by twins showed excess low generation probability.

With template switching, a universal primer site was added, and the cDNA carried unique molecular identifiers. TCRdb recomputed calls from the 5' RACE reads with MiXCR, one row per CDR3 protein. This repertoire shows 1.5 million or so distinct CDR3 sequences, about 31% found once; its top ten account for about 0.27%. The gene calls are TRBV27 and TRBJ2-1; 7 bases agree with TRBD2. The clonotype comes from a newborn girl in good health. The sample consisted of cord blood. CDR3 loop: CASSFLRAGLHNEQFF. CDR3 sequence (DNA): TGTGCCAGCAGTTTCCTCCGAGCGGGGTTACACAATGAGCAGTTCTTC.